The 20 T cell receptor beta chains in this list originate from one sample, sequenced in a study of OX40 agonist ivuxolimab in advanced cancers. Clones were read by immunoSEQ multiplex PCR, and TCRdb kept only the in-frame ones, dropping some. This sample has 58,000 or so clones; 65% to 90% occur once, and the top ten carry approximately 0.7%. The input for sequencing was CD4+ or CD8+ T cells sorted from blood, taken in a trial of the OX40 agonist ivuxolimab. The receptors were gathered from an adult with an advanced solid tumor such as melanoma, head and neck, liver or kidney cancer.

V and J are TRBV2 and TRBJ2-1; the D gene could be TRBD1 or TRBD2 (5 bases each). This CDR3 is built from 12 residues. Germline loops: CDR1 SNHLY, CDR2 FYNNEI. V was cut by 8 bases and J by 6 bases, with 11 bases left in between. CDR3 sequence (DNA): TGTGCCAGCGAGATTGGGGGCAATGAGCAGTTCTTC. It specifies CASEIGGNEQFF.

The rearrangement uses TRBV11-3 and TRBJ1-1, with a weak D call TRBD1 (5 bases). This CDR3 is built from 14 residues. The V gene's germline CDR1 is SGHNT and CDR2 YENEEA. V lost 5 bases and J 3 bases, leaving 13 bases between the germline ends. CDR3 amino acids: CASSPGGRDTEAFF. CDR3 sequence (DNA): TGTGCCAGCAGCCCGGGGGGGAGGGACACTGAAGCTTTCTTT.

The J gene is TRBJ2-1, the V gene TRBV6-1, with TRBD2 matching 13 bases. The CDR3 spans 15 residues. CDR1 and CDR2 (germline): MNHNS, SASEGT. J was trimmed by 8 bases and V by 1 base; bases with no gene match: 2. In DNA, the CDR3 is TGTGCCAGCAGTGAAGGGACTAGCGGGAGCTATGAGCAGTTCTTC. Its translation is CASSEGTSGSYEQFF.

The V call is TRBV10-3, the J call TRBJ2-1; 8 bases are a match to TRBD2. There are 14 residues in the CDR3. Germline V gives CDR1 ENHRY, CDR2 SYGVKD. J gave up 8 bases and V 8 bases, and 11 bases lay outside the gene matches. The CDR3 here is CAIGAGGNVDEQFF. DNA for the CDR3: TGTGCCATCGGGGCGGGAGGCAACGTGGATGAGCAGTTCTTC.

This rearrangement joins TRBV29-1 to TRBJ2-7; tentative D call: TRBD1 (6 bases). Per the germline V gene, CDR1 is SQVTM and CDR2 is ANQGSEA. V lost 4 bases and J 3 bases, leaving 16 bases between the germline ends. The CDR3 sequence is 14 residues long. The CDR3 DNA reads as TGCAGCGTTGTTGGTCGAGGGGGAAACTACGAGCAGTACTTC. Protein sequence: CSVVGRGGNYEQYF.

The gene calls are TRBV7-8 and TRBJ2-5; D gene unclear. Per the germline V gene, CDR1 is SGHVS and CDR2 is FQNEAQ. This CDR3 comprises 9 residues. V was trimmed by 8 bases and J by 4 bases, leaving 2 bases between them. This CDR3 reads CASGETQYF. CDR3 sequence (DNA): TGTGCCAGCGGAGAGACCCAGTACTTC.

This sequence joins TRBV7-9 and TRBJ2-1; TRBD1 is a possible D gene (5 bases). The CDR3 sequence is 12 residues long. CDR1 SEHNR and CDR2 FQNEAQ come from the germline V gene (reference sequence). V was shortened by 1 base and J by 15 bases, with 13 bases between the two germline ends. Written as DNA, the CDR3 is TGTGCCAGCAGCTTAGAGTGGCAGGGCAGGTTCTTC. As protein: CASSLEWQGRFF. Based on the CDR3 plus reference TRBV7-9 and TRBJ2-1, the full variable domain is DTGVSQNPRHKITKRGQNVTFRCDPISEHNRLYWYRQTLGQGPEFLTYFQNEAQLEKSRLLSDRFSAERPKGSFSTLEIQRTEQGDSAMYLCASSLEWQGRFFGPGTRLTVL.

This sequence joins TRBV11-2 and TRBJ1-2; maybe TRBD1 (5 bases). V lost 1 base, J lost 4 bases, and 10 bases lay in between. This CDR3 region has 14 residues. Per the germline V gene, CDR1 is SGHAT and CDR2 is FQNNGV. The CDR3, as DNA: TGTGCCAGCAGCTTAGTGTCAGGGCCCTATGGCTACACCTTC. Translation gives CASSLVSGPYGYTF.

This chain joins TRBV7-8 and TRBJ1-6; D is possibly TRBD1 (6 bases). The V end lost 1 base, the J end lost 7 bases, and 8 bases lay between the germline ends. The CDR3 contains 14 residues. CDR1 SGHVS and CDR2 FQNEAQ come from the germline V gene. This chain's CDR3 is CASSLGDTNSPLHF. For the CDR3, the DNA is TGTGCCAGCAGCTTAGGGGACACAAATTCACCCCTCCACTTT.

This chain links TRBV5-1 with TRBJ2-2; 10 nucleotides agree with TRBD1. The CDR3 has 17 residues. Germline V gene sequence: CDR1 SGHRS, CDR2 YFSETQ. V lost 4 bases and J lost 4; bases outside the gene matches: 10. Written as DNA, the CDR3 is TGCGCCAGCAGCGAAACGCCGGGACAGGGGACCACCGGGGAGCTGTTTTTT. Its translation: CASSETPGQGTTGELFF.

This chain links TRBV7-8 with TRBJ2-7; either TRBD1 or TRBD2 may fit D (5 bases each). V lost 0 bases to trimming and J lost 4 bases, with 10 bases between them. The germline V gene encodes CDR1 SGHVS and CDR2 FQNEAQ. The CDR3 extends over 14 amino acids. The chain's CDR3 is CASSLARGTYEQYF. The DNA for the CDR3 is TGTGCCAGCAGCTTAGCACGGGGCACGTACGAGCAGTACTTC.

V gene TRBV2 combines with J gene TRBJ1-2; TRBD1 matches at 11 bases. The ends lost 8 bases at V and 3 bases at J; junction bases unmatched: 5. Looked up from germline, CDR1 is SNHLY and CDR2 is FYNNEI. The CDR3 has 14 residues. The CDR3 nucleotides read TGTGCCAGCGACAGGGACAGGGGGGACTATGGCTACACCTTC. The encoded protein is CASDRDRGDYGYTF.

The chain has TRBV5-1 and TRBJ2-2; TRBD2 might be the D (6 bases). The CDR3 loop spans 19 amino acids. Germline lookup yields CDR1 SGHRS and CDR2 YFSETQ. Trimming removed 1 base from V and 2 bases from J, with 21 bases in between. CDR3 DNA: TGCGCCAGCAGCTTGACCCCCCGAGGGGCGGGGTCTAACACCGGGGAGCTGTTTTTT. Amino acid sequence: CASSLTPRGAGSNTGELFF.

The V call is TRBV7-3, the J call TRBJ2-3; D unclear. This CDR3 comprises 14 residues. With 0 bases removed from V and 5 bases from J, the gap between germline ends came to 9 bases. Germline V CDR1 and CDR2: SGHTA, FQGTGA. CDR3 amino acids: CASSLTGRGDTQYF. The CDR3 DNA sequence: TGTGCCAGCAGCTTAACAGGGCGTGGAGATACGCAGTATTTT.

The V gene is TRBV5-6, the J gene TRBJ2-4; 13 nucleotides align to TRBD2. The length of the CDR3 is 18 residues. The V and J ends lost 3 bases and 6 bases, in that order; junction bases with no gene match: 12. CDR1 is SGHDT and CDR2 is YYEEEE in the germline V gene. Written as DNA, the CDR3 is TGTGCCAGCAGCTCGAGCTGGACTAGCGGGAGTGGCGGAAACATTCAGTACTTC. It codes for CASSSSWTSGSGGNIQYF.

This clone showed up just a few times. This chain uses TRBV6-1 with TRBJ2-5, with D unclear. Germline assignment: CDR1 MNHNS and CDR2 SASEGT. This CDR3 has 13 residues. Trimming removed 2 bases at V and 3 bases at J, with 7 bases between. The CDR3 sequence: CASSELSEETQYF. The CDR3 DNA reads TGTGCCAGCAGTGAACTTAGTGAAGAGACCCAGTACTTC.

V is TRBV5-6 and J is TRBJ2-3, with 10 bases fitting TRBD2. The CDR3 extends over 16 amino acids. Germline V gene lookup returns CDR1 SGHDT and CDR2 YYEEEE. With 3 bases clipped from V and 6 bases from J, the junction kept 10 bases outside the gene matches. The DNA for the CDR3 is TGTGCCAGCAGCTCGGTGGCTAGCGGGAGAGTGGATACGCAGTATTTT. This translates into CASSSVASGRVDTQYF.

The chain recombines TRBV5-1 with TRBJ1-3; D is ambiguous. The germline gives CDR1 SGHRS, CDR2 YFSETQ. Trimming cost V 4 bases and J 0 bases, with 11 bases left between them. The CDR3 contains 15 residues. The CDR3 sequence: CASSPDGISGNTIYF. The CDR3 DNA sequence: TGCGCCAGCAGCCCGGACGGAATCTCTGGAAACACCATATATTTT.

The DNA of the CDR3 is TGCGCCAGCAGCACCGTCTCAGGGATTAGTTGGGAGCAGTACTTC. It specifies CASSTVSGISWEQYF. The V and J genes are TRBV5-1 and TRBJ2-7, with a weak D call TRBD1 (5 bases). The CDR3 covers 15 residues. Trimming removed 4 bases from V and 7 bases from J, with 21 bases in between. Germline values: CDR1 SGHRS, CDR2 YFSETQ.

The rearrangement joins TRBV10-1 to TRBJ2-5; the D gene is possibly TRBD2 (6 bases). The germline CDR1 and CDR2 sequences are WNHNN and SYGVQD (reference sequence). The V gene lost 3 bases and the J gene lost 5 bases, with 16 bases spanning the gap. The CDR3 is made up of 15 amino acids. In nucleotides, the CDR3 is TGCGCCAGCAGTGACCGTGGGAGGCCGGGGGAGACCCAGTACTTC. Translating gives CASSDRGRPGETQYF.